One and the same sample provided the 26 T cell receptor beta chains below, sequenced in a study of OX40 agonist ivuxolimab in advanced cancers. This table comes from immunoSEQ multiplex PCR, and its TCRdb copy is limited to in-frame clones, with some not included. This table holds some 37,000 clones, 88% found once. Material: CD4+ or CD8+ T cells sorted from blood, obtained in a trial of the OX40 agonist ivuxolimab. These receptors came from an adult with an advanced solid tumor such as melanoma, head and neck, liver or kidney cancer.

The chain links TRBV19 to TRBJ2-2, with D unclear. The V gene's germline CDR1 is LNHDA and CDR2 SQIVND (reference sequence). Trimming removed 3 bases from V and 1 base from J, with 9 bases in between. This CDR3 has 15 residues. CDR3 loop: CASSIVGVNTGELFF. CDR3 sequence (DNA): TGTGCCAGTAGTATCGTGGGCGTGAACACCGGGGAGCTGTTTTTT. Together with reference TRBV19 and TRBJ2-2, the CDR3 gives the full variable domain: DGGITQSPKYLFRKEGQNVTLSCEQNLNHDAMYWYRQDPGQGLRLIYYSQIVNDFQKGDIAEGYSVSREKKESFPLTVTSAQKNPTAFYLCASSIVGVNTGELFFGEGSRLTVL.

J is TRBJ2-2 and V is TRBV6-1; TRBD1 matches at 10 bases. V shed 2 bases, J shed 5 bases, and the junction held 5 bases outside the gene matches. The CDR3 is 16 amino acids. Germline V lookup: CDR1 MNHNS, CDR2 SASEGT. The CDR3 DNA sequence: TGTGCCAGCAGTGAATTGAGACAGGGGGCGACCGGGGAGCTGTTTTTT. This codes for CASSELRQGATGELFF.

The chain combines TRBV7-3 with TRBJ2-2; TRBD2 might be the D (5 bases). From germline, CDR1 is SGHTA and CDR2 FQGTGA. The CDR3 has 16 residues. V lost 4 bases, J lost 6 bases, and 18 bases lay in between. In DNA, the CDR3 is TGTGCCAGCAGCTCCGAGGGTACCGTTTTGTCCGGGGAGCTGTTTTTT. It is translated as CASSSEGTVLSGELFF.

The J gene is TRBJ2-7, the V gene TRBV7-9; possibly TRBD1 or TRBD2 for D (6 bases each). The CDR3 contains 12 residues. Trimming left V 1 base short and J 6 bases short, with 7 bases between. Germline V gene sequence: CDR1 SEHNR, CDR2 FQNEAQ (reference sequence). This CDR3 reads CASSLGGAEQYF. Written as DNA, the CDR3 is TGTGCCAGCAGCTTAGGGGGGGCCGAGCAGTACTTC.

The CDR3 coding sequence is TGCGCCAGCAGCTTGGACCGGGTTCAAGAGACCCAGTACTTC. This sequence encodes CASSLDRVQETQYF. The V call is TRBV5-1, the J call TRBJ2-5; D is ambiguous. V was trimmed by 0 bases and J by 2 bases, leaving 8 bases between them. Germline loops: CDR1 SGHRS, CDR2 YFSETQ. There are 14 residues in the CDR3. The whole variable domain, filled in from reference TRBV5-1 and TRBJ2-5, reads KAGVTQTPRYLIKTRGQQVTLSCSPISGHRSVSWYQQTPGQGLQFLFEYFSETQRNKGNFPGRFSGRQFSNSRSEMNVSTLELGDSALYLCASSLDRVQETQYFGPGTRLLVL.

This chain uses TRBV5-4 with TRBJ2-1, with a tentative D call TRBD1 (5 bases). V was pared by 1 base and J by 4 bases, with 12 bases between. CDR1 and CDR2 (germline): SGHNT, YYREEE (reference sequence). CDR3 length: 15 amino acids. The CDR3 region has the DNA TGTGCCAGCAGCTTGAGGGTGGGGCAATACAATGAGCAGTTCTTC. Translating it yields CASSLRVGQYNEQFF.

J is TRBJ2-7 and V is TRBV13; D tentatively reads TRBD1 or TRBD2 (6 bases each). The CDR3 has 13 residues. V was trimmed by 5 bases and J by 5 bases, leaving 13 bases between them. Germline V gives CDR1 PRHDT, CDR2 FYEKMQ (reference sequence). This CDR3 reads CASSRYREDEQYF. In DNA, the CDR3 is TGTGCCAGCAGCCGCTACAGGGAGGACGAGCAGTACTTC.

This chain connects TRBV27 to TRBJ2-7; 7 bases are a match to TRBD1. J lost 1 base, V lost 3 bases, and 3 bases had no gene match. CDR3 size: 14 residues. Germline CDR1 and CDR2: MNHEY and SMNVEV (reference sequence). CDR3 nucleotides: TGTGCCAGCAGTTTCGGGACAGATTCCTACGAGCAGTACTTC. Amino acids: CASSFGTDSYEQYF.

The chain combines TRBV6-6 with TRBJ2-1; the match to TRBD2 covers 10 bases. The trim removed 5 bases at V and 5 bases at J, leaving 6 bases unmatched. This CDR3 contains 15 residues. Germline V gene sequence: CDR1 MNHNY, CDR2 SVGAGI (reference sequence). The CDR3 region is CASSPGLAVDNEQFF. CDR3 sequence (DNA): TGTGCCAGCAGTCCCGGACTAGCGGTTGACAATGAGCAGTTCTTC.

V and J are TRBV27 and TRBJ2-7; 7 bases are a match to TRBD1. CDR1 and CDR2 from the germline V gene are MNHEY and SMNVEV (reference sequence). V was pared by 0 bases and J by 6 bases, with 11 bases of the junction left unmatched. The length of the CDR3 is 16 residues. This CDR3 is CASSLSSGTAVSEQYF. The CDR3 DNA reads as TGTGCCAGCAGTTTATCGTCCGGGACAGCGGTCTCCGAGCAGTACTTC.

The rearrangement joins TRBV7-9 to TRBJ1-1; D uncertain. CDR3 size: 13 residues. V was clipped by 1 base and J by 6 bases, with 9 bases between them. Germline V CDR1 and CDR2: SEHNR, FQNEAQ (reference sequence). The CDR3: CASSLVLWAEAFF. The CDR3 DNA is TGTGCCAGCAGCTTAGTATTGTGGGCTGAAGCTTTCTTT. The full variable domain, rest sourced from reference TRBV7-9 and TRBJ1-1, is DTGVSQNPRHKITKRGQNVTFRCDPISEHNRLYWYRQTLGQGPEFLTYFQNEAQLEKSRLLSDRFSAERPKGSFSTLEIQRTEQGDSAMYLCASSLVLWAEAFFGQGTRLTVV.

The chain joins TRBV10-3 to TRBJ2-3; D possibly corresponds to TRBD1 (6 bases). Trimming removed 6 bases from V and 1 base from J, with 14 bases in between. The length of the CDR3 is 15 residues. Germline loops: CDR1 ENHRY, CDR2 SYGVKD. The CDR3 is CAIRQGYLGTDTQYF. The CDR3, as DNA: TGTGCCATCAGACAGGGTTATTTAGGCACAGATACGCAGTATTTT.

The genes are TRBV6-1 and TRBJ2-3; TRBD2 aligns across 9 bases. Germline CDR1 reads MNHNS; CDR2 reads SASEGT. V was pared by 4 bases and J by 2 bases, with 4 bases of the junction left unmatched. There are 15 residues in the CDR3. The DNA for the CDR3 is TGTGCCAGCAGTGGGGTAGCGGGAGCCACAGATACGCAGTATTTT. As protein: CASSGVAGATDTQYF.

The V and J genes are TRBV4-2 and TRBJ2-1; D is perhaps TRBD1 (5 bases). Trimming removed 0 bases from V and 8 bases from J, with 14 bases in between. Germline values: CDR1 LGHNA, CDR2 YNFKEQ. The CDR3 is 15 residues long. The CDR3 here is CASSQEKGKVHEQFF. The CDR3 nucleotides are TGTGCCAGCAGCCAAGAAAAGGGGAAGGTGCATGAGCAGTTCTTC.

The rearrangement uses TRBV19 and TRBJ1-1, with D possibly TRBD1 on 5 matching bases. CDR1 and CDR2 from the germline V gene are LNHDA and SQIVND (reference sequence). CDR3 length: 13 residues. Trimming took off 6 bases at V and 5 bases at J, with 13 bases between the two ends. The CDR3 DNA sequence: TGTGCCAGTAGCTGGGGGGTTATGACTGAAGCTTTCTTT. It translates to CASSWGVMTEAFF.

The sample holds one count of this clone. An end of the junction differs from the germline gene, which may be a read error. V is TRBV7-7 and J is TRBJ2-1, with TRBD2 matching over 10 bases. CDR3 length: 15 amino acids. Germline-derived CDR1 and CDR2 are SSHAT and FNYEAQ (reference sequence). CDR3 sequence (DNA): TGTGCTAGCAGCTTAGGACTAGCGGCAAACAATGAGCAGTTCTTC. This encodes CASSLGLAANNEQFF.

The chain combines TRBV27 with TRBJ1-5, with D maybe TRBD1 (5 bases). V was trimmed by 2 bases and J by 7 bases, leaving 9 bases between them. The CDR3 sequence is 13 residues long. Germline CDR1 is MNHEY and CDR2 is SMNVEV (reference sequence). CDR3 DNA sequence: TGTGCCAGCAGTTTACAGGGAGGGCAGCCCCAGCATTTT. It encodes CASSLQGGQPQHF.

The chain uses TRBV4-1 and TRBJ2-5, with D possibly matching TRBD2 (5 bases). Trimming removed 2 bases at V and 1 base at J, with 11 bases between. Germline V gene lookup returns CDR1 MGHRA and CDR2 YSYEKL. This CDR3 region has 15 residues. The CDR3 nucleotides are TGCGCCAGCAGCCAACTAGGACTGCCCCAAGAGACCCAGTACTTC. This encodes CASSQLGLPQETQYF.

The chain carries TRBV25-1 and TRBJ2-1, with no clear D. CDR1 and CDR2 from the germline V gene are MGHDK and SYGVNS. V dropped 6 bases and J dropped 5 bases, with 2 bases sitting between them. CDR3 size: 10 residues. CDR3 bases: TGTGCCAGCAGCAACAATGAGCAGTTCTTC. It codes for CASSNNEQFF.

The CDR3 is CAISEAGAMNTEAFF. The DNA of the CDR3 is TGTGCCATCAGTGAGGCAGGAGCCATGAACACTGAAGCTTTCTTT. The chain carries TRBV10-3 and TRBJ1-1; D gene uncertain. The CDR3 totals 15 residues. Deletions cut 2 bases from V and 0 bases from J, with 10 bases between. The germline CDR1 and CDR2 sequences are ENHRY and SYGVKD.

J is TRBJ2-3 and V is TRBV29-1; a possible D gene is TRBD2 (5 bases). The germline V gene has CDR1 SQVTM and CDR2 ANQGSEA. The length of the CDR3 is 12 residues. This chain's CDR3 is CNRGTSTDTQYF. The CDR3 DNA is TGCAACCGGGGAACTAGCACAGATACGCAGTATTTT.

The chain recombines TRBV28 with TRBJ1-5, with a tentative D call TRBD1 (5 bases). The ends were cut back, 0 bases at V and 5 bases at J, with 11 bases in the middle. The CDR3 is 15 amino acids. Per germline, CDR1 MDHEN and CDR2 SYDVKM. DNA for the CDR3: TGTGCCAGCAGTTTATGGGGGCGTAGGGATCAGCCCCAGCATTTT. This sequence encodes CASSLWGRRDQPQHF. The whole variable domain, filled in from reference TRBV28 and TRBJ1-5, reads DVKVTQSSRYLVKRTGEKVFLECVQDMDHENMFWYRQDPGLGLRLIYFSYDVKMKEKGDIPEGYSVSREKKERFSLILESASTNQTSMYLCASSLWGRRDQPQHFGDGTRLSIL.

The chain recombines TRBV30 with TRBJ2-7, with a possible D match to TRBD1 (6 bases). In germline, CDR1 is GTSNPN, CDR2 SVGIG (reference sequence). This CDR3 region has 14 residues. V lost 2 bases and J 5 bases, leaving 16 bases between the germline ends. The CDR3 is CAWSPGTGLHEQYF. In nucleotides, the CDR3 is TGTGCCTGGAGTCCGGGAACAGGGCTCCACGAGCAGTACTTC.

CDR3 amino acids: CASSIELSREQYF. As DNA, the CDR3 is TGTGCCAGTAGTATAGAGTTGTCCCGCGAGCAGTACTTC. The chain recombines TRBV19 with TRBJ2-7; D ambiguous. The germline gives CDR1 LNHDA, CDR2 SQIVND (reference sequence). Trimming took 0 bases from V and 6 from J, leaving 9 bases between them. The CDR3 has 13 residues.

The V and J genes are TRBV5-4 and TRBJ2-7, with TRBD2 matching 7 bases. This CDR3 region has 15 residues. V lost 0 bases and J lost 2; bases outside the gene matches: 5. Per germline, CDR1 SGHNT and CDR2 YYREEE (reference sequence). This CDR3 reads CASSLEPSGTYEQYF. CDR3 DNA: TGTGCCAGCAGCTTGGAGCCTAGCGGAACCTACGAGCAGTACTTC.

J is TRBJ1-2 and V is TRBV2; D is ambiguous. CDR1 and CDR2 from the germline V gene are SNHLY and FYNNEI. This CDR3 spans 17 amino acids. V was cut by 3 bases and J by 3 bases, with 20 bases left in between. The CDR3 bases are TGTGCCAGCAGTGACCCCCTTTCCGGGGTCCCGCACTATGGCTACACCTTC. The encoded protein is CASSDPLSGVPHYGYTF.